These T cell receptor beta chains were read from a single sample in a study of blood T cells in healthy people across ages. TCRdb redid the calling of the 5' RACE reads with MiXCR, one entry per CDR3 protein. The sample shows some 790,000 distinct CDR3 sequences, about 30% of them seen only once. Sequencing was carried out using blood. These TCRs come from a woman older than 75 in good health. Each CDR3 is given with its conserved first and last residue. The D gene is left open where the match is weak. Some rows have no size entry. The others give once, few or many, or a class for an expanded clone.

clone_size	v_call	j_call	d_call	cdr3_nt	cdr3_aa
-	TRBV4-3	TRBJ1-1	-	TGCGCCAGCAGCCAAGATCTGCAGGGGGAAGCTTTCTTT	CASSQDLQGEAFF
many	TRBV28	TRBJ2-7	-	TGTGCCAGCAGCCCTGGACAGCAGGGCGAGCAGTACTTC	CASSPGQQGEQYF
many	TRBV7-9	TRBJ2-1	-	TGTGCCAGCAGCTTACGGGCCCAGACTAACCAGGGGCTTGAGCAGTTCTTC	CASSLRAQTNQGLEQFF
many	TRBV29-1	TRBJ2-6	-	TGCAGCGTACGGGCCTTCTCTGGGGCCAACGTCCTGACTTTC	CSVRAFSGANVLTF
few	TRBV20-1	TRBJ1-6	TRBD1	TGCAGTGCTACACGACAGGGATATAATTCACCCCTCCACTTT	CSATRQGYNSPLHF
many	TRBV3-1	TRBJ2-7	-	TGTGCCAGCAGCCAACGCCCATCCTCCGAGCAGTACTTC	CASSQRPSSEQYF
-	TRBV7-6	TRBJ2-1	-	TGTGCCAGCCATGACTTGGGAGGCTACAATGAGCAGTTCTTC	CASHDLGGYNEQFF
-	TRBV5-1	TRBJ2-3	TRBD2	TGCGCCAGCAGCTTGGGACTAGCGGGGGGCACCGGCTTCACAGATACGCAGTATTTT	CASSLGLAGGTGFTDTQYF
few	TRBV20-1	TRBJ1-1	-	TGCAGTGCTAGTCGCAACACTGAAGCTTTCTTT	CSASRNTEAFF
many	TRBV28	TRBJ2-1	TRBD1	TGTGCCAGCACGACAGGGTTGGATGAGCAGTTCTTC	CASTTGLDEQFF
-	TRBV7-9	TRBJ2-1	TRBD1	TGTGCCAGCAGGCGCCGGAACAGGGGTGTAGATGAGCAGTTCTTC	CASRRRNRGVDEQFF
few	TRBV30	TRBJ1-6	-	TGTGCCTGGACCGGAGGCTCCTATAATTCACCCCTCCACTTT	CAWTGGSYNSPLHF
once	TRBV20-1	TRBJ2-1	-	TGCAGTGCTAGAGAAAGTAGAGCGGGCAGTATTAATGAGCAGTTCTTC	CSARESRAGSINEQFF
-	TRBV7-2	TRBJ2-4	TRBD2	TGTGCCTGCAGCTTAGCAACTAGCGGGGGGGCTAGTTACGGGCAGTACTTC	CACSLATSGGASYGQYF
few	TRBV28	TRBJ2-5	TRBD1	TGTGCCAGCGGGACAGTCCCCACAGGGACCCAGTACTTC	CASGTVPTGTQYF
-	TRBV6-2/TRBV6-3	TRBJ1-1	-	TGTGCCATACGGGACACCACTGAAGCTTTCTTT	CAIRDTTEAFF
-	TRBV20-1	TRBJ2-7	-	TGCAGTGCTAGCGACCAGTACGAGCAGTACTTC	CSASDQYEQYF
-	TRBV6-5	TRBJ2-3	-	TGTGCCAGCAGTTACGGTGGGACAAGCACAGGTACGCAGTATTTT	CASSYGGTSTGTQYF
-	TRBV19	TRBJ2-7	TRBD1	TGTGCCAGTAGTCAAACCGGGACAGGGAATTCCTACGAGCAGTACTTC	CASSQTGTGNSYEQYF
-	TRBV4-2	TRBJ1-2	-	TGTGCCAGCAGCCAAGAGGTATCCCCAAGGCGGCGGGTCCATGGCTACACCTTC	CASSQEVSPRRRVHGYTF
few	TRBV27	TRBJ2-1	-	TGTGCCAGCAGTTTACAACTAGCTTCTTGGAATGAGCAGTTCTTC	CASSLQLASWNEQFF
many	TRBV7-9	TRBJ2-3	TRBD2	TGTGCCAGCAGCTTGCGGGAGATCACAGATACGCAGTATTTT	CASSLREITDTQYF
few	TRBV4-2	TRBJ1-4	-	TGTGCCAGCAGCCAAGATCCGGGTAGGAGTGAAAAACTGTTTTTT	CASSQDPGRSEKLFF
many	TRBV6-1	TRBJ2-7	-	TGTGCCACGTTGCAGGGAAGAAACTACGAGCAGTACTTC	CATLQGRNYEQYF
-	TRBV5-1	TRBJ2-5	TRBD1	TGCGCCAGCAGCTTGGGACAGGGAAACGTCCAAGAGACCCAGTACTTC	CASSLGQGNVQETQYF
few	TRBV15	TRBJ2-7	TRBD1	TGTGCCACCAGCAGAGCGGGGACAGGAGAAGGGGAGCAGTACTTC	CATSRAGTGEGEQYF
few	TRBV6-1	TRBJ2-1	TRBD2	TGTGCCAGCAGTGAAATGAGGCGGGGGGGCAGGGATGAGCAGTTCTTC	CASSEMRRGGRDEQFF
many	TRBV12-3/TRBV12-4	TRBJ2-3	-	TGTGCCAGCAGGGCCCAGGGGGGGCGCACAGATACGCAGTATTTT	CASRAQGGRTDTQYF
many	TRBV6-5	TRBJ2-1	-	TGTGCCAGCAGTTCCAACCCAGTCTCCTACAATGAGCAGTTCTTC	CASSSNPVSYNEQFF
many	TRBV19	TRBJ2-7	TRBD1	TGTGCCAGTAGTCCTCAGGGGGCAGTGGTGGAGCAGTACTTC	CASSPQGAVVEQYF
many	TRBV20-1	TRBJ2-4	-	TGCAGTGCTAGTGGGCTAGGTTCCTCAAACATTCAGTACTTC	CSASGLGSSNIQYF
few	TRBV19	TRBJ1-2	-	TGTGCCCATGAAGGGGTACGGAATGGCTACACCTTC	CAHEGVRNGYTF
few	TRBV25-1	TRBJ2-1	-	TGTGCCAGCAGTGATAGGAAGACATCCTACAATGAGCAGTTCTTC	CASSDRKTSYNEQFF
-	TRBV5-6	TRBJ2-7	-	TGTGCCAGCAGCGCCTCCCGCACAGGAGCCGTCTACGAGCAGTACTTC	CASSASRTGAVYEQYF
many	TRBV7-9	TRBJ2-1	TRBD2	TGTGCCAGCAGCTTAGTCCTAGCGGGGTACAATGAGCAGTTCTTC	CASSLVLAGYNEQFF
many	TRBV20-1	TRBJ2-3	TRBD2	TGCAGTGCCAGCCAGCGGGGTCGGACAGATACGCAGTATTTT	CSASQRGRTDTQYF
-	TRBV28	TRBJ2-7	TRBD1	TGTGCCAGCAGTTTACCGGACAGGGGGCTGGACGAGCAGTACTTC	CASSLPDRGLDEQYF
many	TRBV20-1	TRBJ2-1	-	TGCACCGCTAACCAGGGCTACTCCTACAATGAGCAGTTCTTC	CTANQGYSYNEQFF
many	TRBV6-5	TRBJ2-3	-	TGTGCCAGCAGTTACTCGAATACGCAGTATTTT	CASSYSNTQYF
few	TRBV5-1	TRBJ2-2	TRBD2	TGCGCCAGCAGCCCCGGAGCGGGACTTAACACCGGGGAGCTGTTTTTT	CASSPGAGLNTGELFF
many	TRBV7-2	TRBJ2-5	-	TGTGCCAGCAGCCCGGACGGTTGGGAGACCCAGTACTTC	CASSPDGWETQYF
many	TRBV12-3/TRBV12-4	TRBJ2-4	-	TGTGCCAGCAGCTTACGAGGACTAGCCAAAAACATTCAGTACTTC	CASSLRGLAKNIQYF
many	TRBV12-3/TRBV12-4	TRBJ2-5	-	TGTGCCAGCAGTTTAAATGGGGGTTCTGAGACCCAGTACTTC	CASSLNGGSETQYF
many	TRBV6-1	TRBJ1-2	TRBD1	TGTGCCAGCAGTCCCGACAGGGATCGCGGCTACACCTTC	CASSPDRDRGYTF
-	TRBV6-5	TRBJ2-7	-	TGTGCCAGCAGTTACTCGAGAGCCAGGGGCTACGAGCAGTACTTC	CASSYSRARGYEQYF